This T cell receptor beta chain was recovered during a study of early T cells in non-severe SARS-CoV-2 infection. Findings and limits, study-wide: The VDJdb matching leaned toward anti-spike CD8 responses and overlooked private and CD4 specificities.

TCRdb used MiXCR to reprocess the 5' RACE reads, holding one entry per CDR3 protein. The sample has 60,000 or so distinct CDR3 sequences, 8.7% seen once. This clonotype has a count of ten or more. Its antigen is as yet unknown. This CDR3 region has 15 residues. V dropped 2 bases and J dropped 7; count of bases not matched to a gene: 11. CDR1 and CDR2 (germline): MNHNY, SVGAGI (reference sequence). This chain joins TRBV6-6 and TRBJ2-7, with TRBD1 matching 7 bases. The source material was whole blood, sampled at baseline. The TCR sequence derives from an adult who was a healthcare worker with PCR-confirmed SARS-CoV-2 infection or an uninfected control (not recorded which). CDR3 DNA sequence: TGTGCCAGCAGTTACAAGGGGGCTTTTTCGTGGGAGCAGTACTTC. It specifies CASSYKGAFSWEQYF.